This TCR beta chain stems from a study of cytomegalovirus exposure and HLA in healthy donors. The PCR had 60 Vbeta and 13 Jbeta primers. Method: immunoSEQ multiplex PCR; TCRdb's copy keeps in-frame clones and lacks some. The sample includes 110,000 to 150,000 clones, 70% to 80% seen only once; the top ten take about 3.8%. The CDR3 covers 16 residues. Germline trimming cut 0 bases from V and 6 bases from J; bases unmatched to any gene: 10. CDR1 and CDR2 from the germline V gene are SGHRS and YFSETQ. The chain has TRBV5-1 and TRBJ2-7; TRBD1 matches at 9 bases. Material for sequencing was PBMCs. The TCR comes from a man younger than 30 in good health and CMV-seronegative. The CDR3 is CASSLGGQGLGGEQYF. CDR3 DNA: TGCGCCAGCAGCTTGGGGGGACAGGGCCTTGGCGGCGAGCAGTACTTC.